Below are 7 T cell receptor beta chains sequenced from a single sample in a study of PD-L1 blockade in urothelial cancer. Generated by immunoSEQ multiplex PCR, the TCRdb table keeps only in-frame clones and is missing some. Of roughly 120,000 clones in the sample, under 95% are singletons; the top ten hold around 4%. The time point is: peripheral blood 6 weeks after treatment start. The source was PBMCs, collected around atezolizumab (anti-PD-L1) treatment. The source of these receptors is a man aged 55-75 years with urothelial cancer.

The chain uses TRBV7-6 and TRBJ2-6; a possible D gene is TRBD2 (7 bases). The CDR3 has 16 residues. Per germline, CDR1 SGHVS and CDR2 FNYEAQ. The V gene lost 5 bases and the J gene lost 2 bases, with 13 bases spanning the gap. Here the CDR3 DNA reads TGTGCCAGCAGCAGTACGGGGGGCGCTGGGGCCAACGTCCTGACTTTC. Its translation: CASSSTGGAGANVLTF. The entire variable domain, with the rest obtained from reference TRBV7-6 and TRBJ2-6, is as follows: GAGVSQSPRYKVTKRGQDVALRCDPISGHVSLYWYRQALGQGPEFLTYFNYEAQQDKSGLPNDRFSAERPEGSISTLTIQRTEQRDSAMYRCASSSTGGAGANVLTFGAGSRLTVL.

The chain joins TRBV5-8 to TRBJ1-4; no reliable D call. The CDR3 runs 15 residues. Trimming removed 3 bases from V and 7 bases from J, with 16 bases in between. From germline, CDR1 is SGHTS and CDR2 YDEGEE. CDR3 amino acids: CASSSGSDHGEKLFF. CDR3 DNA sequence: TGTGCCAGCAGCTCCGGGTCAGATCACGGTGAAAAACTGTTTTTT.

Here the CDR3 DNA reads TGCGCCAGCAGTGAACCCGGGACAGGAAGGACAGATACGCAGTATTTT. Amino acid sequence: CASSEPGTGRTDTQYF. The chain couples TRBV10-1 to TRBJ2-3; TRBD1 matches 8 bases. This CDR3 is built from 16 residues. From germline, CDR1 is WNHNN and CDR2 SYGVQD (reference sequence). The ends lost 3 bases at V and 3 bases at J; junction bases unmatched: 8.

The rearrangement joins TRBV6-5 to TRBJ1-2, with D possibly matching TRBD1 (5 bases). Deletions cut 6 bases from V and 2 bases from J, with 7 bases between. From germline, CDR1 is MNHEY and CDR2 SVGAGI. The CDR3 contains 12 residues. CDR3 in DNA: TGTGCCAGCAGACGACAGAACTATGGCTACACCTTC. It specifies CASRRQNYGYTF.

The V and J genes are TRBV15 and TRBJ1-3; D unclear. Trimming took 0 bases from V and 3 from J, leaving 6 bases between them. The CDR3 contains 14 residues. Looked up from germline, CDR1 is LNHNV and CDR2 is YYDKDF (reference sequence). CDR3 loop: CATSRERIGNTIYF. CDR3 in DNA: TGTGCCACCAGCAGAGAGAGGATTGGAAACACCATATATTTT. Based on the CDR3 plus reference TRBV15 and TRBJ1-3, the full variable domain is DAMVIQNPRYQVTQFGKPVTLSCSQTLNHNVMYWYQQKSSQAPKLLFHYYDKDFNNEADTPDNFQSRRPNTSFCFLDIRSPGLGDTAMYLCATSRERIGNTIYFGEGSWLTVV.

V is TRBV5-6 and J is TRBJ2-2; a weak D match, TRBD1 (6 bases). Germline V gene lookup returns CDR1 SGHDT and CDR2 YYEEEE. Trimming left V 3 bases short and J 7 bases short, with 13 bases between. CDR3 size: 14 residues. The CDR3 loop reads CASSYREFVGELFF. In nucleotides, the CDR3 is TGTGCCAGCAGCTACAGGGAGTTCGTCGGGGAGCTGTTTTTT.

The V call is TRBV28, the J call TRBJ2-7; 7 positions match TRBD2. Germline trimming cut 5 bases from V and 2 bases from J; bases unmatched to any gene: 15. This CDR3 is built from 17 residues. Germline V gives CDR1 MDHEN, CDR2 SYDVKM. The CDR3: CASSTRLALARTYEQYF. CDR3 nucleotide sequence: TGTGCCAGCAGTACGAGACTAGCTCTGGCAAGGACCTACGAGCAGTACTTC.